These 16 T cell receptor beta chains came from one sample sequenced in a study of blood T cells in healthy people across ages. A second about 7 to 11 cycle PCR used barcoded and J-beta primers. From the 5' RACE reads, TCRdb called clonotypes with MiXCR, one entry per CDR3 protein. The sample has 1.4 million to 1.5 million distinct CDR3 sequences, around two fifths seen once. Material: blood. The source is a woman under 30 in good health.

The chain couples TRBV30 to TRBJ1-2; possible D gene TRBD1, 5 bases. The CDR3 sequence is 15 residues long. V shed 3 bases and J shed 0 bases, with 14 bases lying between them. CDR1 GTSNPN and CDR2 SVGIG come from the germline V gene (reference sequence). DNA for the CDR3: TGTGCCTGGAGCAGGCGGGGCAGTACTAACTATGGCTACACCTTC. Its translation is CAWSRRGSTNYGYTF.

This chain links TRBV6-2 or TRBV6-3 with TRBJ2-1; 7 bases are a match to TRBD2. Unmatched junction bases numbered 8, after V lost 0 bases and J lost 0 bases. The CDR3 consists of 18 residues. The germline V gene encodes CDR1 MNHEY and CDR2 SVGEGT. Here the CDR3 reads CASSYSRIGGSSYNEQFF. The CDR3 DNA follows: TGTGCCAGCAGTTACTCGAGAATCGGGGGGAGCTCCTACAATGAGCAGTTCTTC.

The CDR3 DNA reads as TGTGCCAGCAGCGCAACGGGCTTGGGGTCGTCGGAGACCCAGTACTTC. Amino acids: CASSATGLGSSETQYF. The chain joins TRBV7-3 to TRBJ2-7; D gene unclear. TRBJ2-5 matches the DNA end more closely, so the J call is doubtful. Germline V CDR1 and CDR2: SGHTA, FQGTGA. CDR3 length: 16 amino acids.

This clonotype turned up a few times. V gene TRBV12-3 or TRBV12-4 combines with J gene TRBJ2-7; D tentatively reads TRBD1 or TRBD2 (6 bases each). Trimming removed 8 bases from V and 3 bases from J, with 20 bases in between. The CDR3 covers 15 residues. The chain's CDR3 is CASASLEGGNYEQYF. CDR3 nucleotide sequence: TGTGCCAGCGCCTCGTTGGAAGGGGGGAACTACGAGCAGTACTTC.

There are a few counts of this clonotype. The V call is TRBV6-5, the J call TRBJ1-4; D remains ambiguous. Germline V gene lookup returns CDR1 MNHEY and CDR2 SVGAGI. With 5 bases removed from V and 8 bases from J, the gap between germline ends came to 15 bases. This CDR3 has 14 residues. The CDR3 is CASSETGSREKLFF. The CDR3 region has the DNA TGTGCCAGCAGTGAGACGGGGAGTAGGGAAAAACTGTTTTTT.

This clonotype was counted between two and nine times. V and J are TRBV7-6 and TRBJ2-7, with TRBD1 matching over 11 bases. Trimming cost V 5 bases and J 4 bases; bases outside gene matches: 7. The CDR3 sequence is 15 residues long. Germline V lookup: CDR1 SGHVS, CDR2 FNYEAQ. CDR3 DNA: TGTGCCAGCAGCCCGGAGGGGACAGGGGGATACGAGCAGTACTTC. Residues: CASSPEGTGGYEQYF.

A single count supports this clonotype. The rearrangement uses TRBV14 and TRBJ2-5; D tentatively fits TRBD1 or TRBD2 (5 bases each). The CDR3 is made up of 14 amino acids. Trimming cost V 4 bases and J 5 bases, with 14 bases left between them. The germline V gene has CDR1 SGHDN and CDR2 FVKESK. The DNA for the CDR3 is TGTGCCAGCAGCCGGGGACGTTTTGAGGAGACCCAGTACTTC. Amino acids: CASSRGRFEETQYF.

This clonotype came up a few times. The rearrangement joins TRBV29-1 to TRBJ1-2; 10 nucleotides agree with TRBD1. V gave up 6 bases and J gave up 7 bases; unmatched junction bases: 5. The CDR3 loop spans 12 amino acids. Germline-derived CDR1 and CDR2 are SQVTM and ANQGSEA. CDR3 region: CSVETGGGGYTF. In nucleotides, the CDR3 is TGCAGCGTAGAGACAGGGGGCGGTGGCTACACCTTC.

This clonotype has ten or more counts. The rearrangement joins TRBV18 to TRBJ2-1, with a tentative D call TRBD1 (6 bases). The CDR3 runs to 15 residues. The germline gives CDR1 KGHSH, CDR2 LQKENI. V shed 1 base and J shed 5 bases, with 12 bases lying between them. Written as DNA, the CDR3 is TGTGCCAGCTCACCACAGGCAGGGGTCAACAATGAGCAGTTCTTC. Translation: CASSPQAGVNNEQFF.

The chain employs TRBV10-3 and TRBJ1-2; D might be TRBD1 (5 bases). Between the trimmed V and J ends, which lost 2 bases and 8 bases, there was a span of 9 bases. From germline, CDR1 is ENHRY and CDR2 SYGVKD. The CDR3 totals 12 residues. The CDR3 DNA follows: TGTGCCATCAGTGAGGGGACGGGAGGCTACACCTTC. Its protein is CAISEGTGGYTF.

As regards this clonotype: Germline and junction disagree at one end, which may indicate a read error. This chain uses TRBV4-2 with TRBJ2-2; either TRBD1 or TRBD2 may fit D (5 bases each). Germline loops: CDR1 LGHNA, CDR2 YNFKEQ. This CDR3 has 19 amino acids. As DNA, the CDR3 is TGTGCCAGCAGCCAATACAGTGGGGCGAACGGGGAGTACACCGGGGAGCCGTTTTTT. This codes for CASSQYSGANGEYTGEPFF.

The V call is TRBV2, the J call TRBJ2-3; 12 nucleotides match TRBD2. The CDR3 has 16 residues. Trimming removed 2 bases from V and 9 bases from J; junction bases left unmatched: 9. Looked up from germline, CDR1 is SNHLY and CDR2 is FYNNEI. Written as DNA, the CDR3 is TGTGCCAGCAGTGAACAGGGACTAGCGGGCCCTAGAACGCAGTATTTT. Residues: CASSEQGLAGPRTQYF.

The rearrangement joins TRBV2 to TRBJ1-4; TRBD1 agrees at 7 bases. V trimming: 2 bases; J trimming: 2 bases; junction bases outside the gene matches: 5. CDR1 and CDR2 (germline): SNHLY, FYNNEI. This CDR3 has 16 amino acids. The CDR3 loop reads CASSERGGQTNEKLFF. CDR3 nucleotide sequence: TGTGCCAGCAGTGAAAGAGGGGGCCAGACTAATGAAAAACTGTTTTTT.

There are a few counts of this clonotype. This CDR3 is CASSLSLGNSAYEQYF. CDR3 bases: TGTGCCAGCAGCTTGTCGTTGGGGAACAGTGCCTACGAGCAGTACTTC. The chain combines TRBV7-9 with TRBJ2-7, with no clear D. V lost 3 bases and J 2 bases, leaving 17 bases between the germline ends. This CDR3 spans 16 amino acids. CDR1 SEHNR and CDR2 FQNEAQ come from the germline V gene (reference sequence).

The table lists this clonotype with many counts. This CDR3 is CSAGGTGPENIQYF. The CDR3, as DNA: TGCAGTGCTGGGGGGACGGGTCCGGAGAACATTCAGTACTTC. The J gene is TRBJ2-4, the V gene TRBV20-1; D is possibly TRBD2 (6 bases). The ends were cut back, 5 bases at V and 7 bases at J, with 18 bases in the middle. CDR3 size: 14 residues. Looked up from germline, CDR1 is DFQATT and CDR2 is SNEGSKA (reference sequence).

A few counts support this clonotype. DNA of the CDR3: TGTGCCAGCTCCGGGGGGCTGAAAGAGACCCAGTACTTC. Its translation is CASSGGLKETQYF. The J gene is TRBJ2-5, the V gene TRBV6-1, with D possibly being TRBD2 (7 bases). V lost 8 bases and J lost 3, with 13 bases in between. CDR3 length: 13 amino acids. Germline loops: CDR1 MNHNS, CDR2 SASEGT.